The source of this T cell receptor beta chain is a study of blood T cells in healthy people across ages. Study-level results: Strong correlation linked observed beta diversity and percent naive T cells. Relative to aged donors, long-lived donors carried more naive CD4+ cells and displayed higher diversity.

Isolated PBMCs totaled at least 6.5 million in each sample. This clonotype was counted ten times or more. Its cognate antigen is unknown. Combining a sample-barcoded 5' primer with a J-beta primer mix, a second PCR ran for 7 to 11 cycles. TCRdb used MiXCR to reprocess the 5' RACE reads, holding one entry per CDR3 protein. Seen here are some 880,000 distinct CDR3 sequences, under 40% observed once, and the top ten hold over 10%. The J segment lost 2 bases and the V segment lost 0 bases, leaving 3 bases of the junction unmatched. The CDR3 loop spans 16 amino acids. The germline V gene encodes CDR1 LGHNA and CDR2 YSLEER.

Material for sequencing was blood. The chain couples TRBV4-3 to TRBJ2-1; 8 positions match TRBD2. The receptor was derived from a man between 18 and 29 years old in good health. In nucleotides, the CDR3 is TGCGCCAGCAGCCAAGAAGCCGGGGGGGCCTACAATGAGCAGTTCTTC. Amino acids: CASSQEAGGAYNEQFF.